There are many counts of the clone carrying this TCR beta chain. CDR3 length: 13 residues. CDR1 and CDR2 from the germline V gene are MNHNS and SASEGT. V lost 10 bases, J lost 2 bases, and 14 bases lay in between. This entry comes from a study of T cell repertoires in cytomegalovirus infection. Using its own MiXCR run on the reads, TCRdb lists one record per CDR3 protein. Here the sample spans fewer than 550,000 distinct CDR3 sequences, 15% to 20% being singletons. The chain combines TRBV6-1 with TRBJ1-2; a weak D match, TRBD1 (5 bases). Sequencing was done on a sample of CD8+ T cells from PBMCs. The clonotype comes from a human donor in good health (CMV status not recorded). Some clones in this sample may be carry-over from other donors' samples. The CDR3 DNA sequence: TGTGCCACCCTCCAGGGCAGGAACTATGGCTACACCTTC. Its protein product is CATLQGRNYGYTF.